Sequencing of this TCR beta chain was carried out in a study of identical twins. Each CDR3 protein gets one entry after TCRdb re-called the 5' RACE reads with MiXCR. Of some 1,600,000 distinct CDR3 sequences detected, about 31% appear once; the ten largest clones hold under 0.35%. Germline V CDR1 and CDR2: SQVTM, ANQGSEA. The CDR3 is 14 amino acids. V was pared by 2 bases and J by 1 base, with 2 bases of the junction left unmatched. The rearrangement uses TRBV29-1 and TRBJ2-1, with 7 bases matching TRBD1. The sequenced sample was cord blood. The clonotype comes from a newborn girl in good health. The CDR3 region is CSVERGPSYNEQFF. In DNA, the CDR3 is TGCAGCGTTGAAAGGGGGCCGTCCTACAATGAGCAGTTCTTC.